What follows describes a single T cell receptor (beta chain). Through a sample-barcoded 5' primer and a J-beta primer mix, a second PCR was run for about 7 to 12 cycles. TCRdb called the 5' RACE reads again in MiXCR, with one record for every CDR3 protein. The data hold hundreds of thousands of distinct CDR3 sequences, with roughly 48% observed a single time. This sample stems from a study of blood T cells in healthy people across ages. The CDR3 is made up of 15 amino acids. Germline V CDR1 and CDR2: SNHLY, FYNNEI. Trimming shortened V by 2 bases and J by 5 bases, and 15 bases separated the two germline ends.

The sequenced sample consisted of blood. The chain couples TRBV2 to TRBJ1-2; perhaps TRBD1 as D (5 bases). The source is a man between 25 and 39 years old in good health. The CDR3 reads CASSEIRAGPYGYTF. CDR3 DNA sequence: TGTGCCAGCAGTGAAATACGAGCGGGGCCTTATGGCTACACCTTC.